This TCR beta chain comes out of a study of cytomegalovirus exposure and HLA in healthy donors. Across the whole study: Of roughly 400 genotyped donors, roughly 86% clustered with self-reported Caucasian donors. Whole-study findings and limits: A later analysis appeared to link common viral pathogens to several of the most significant clusters. At a 0.05 false discovery rate, a later analysis found about 17,000 TCR beta sequences to be associated with HLA alleles.

Primers: 60 Vbeta forward and 13 Jbeta reverse. Libraries were prepared by immunoSEQ multiplex PCR; TCRdb keeps only in-frame clonotypes and omits some of them. The sample lists 140,000 or so clones, over 60% occurring once. CDR1 SGHVS and CDR2 FNYEAQ come from the germline V gene. The length of the CDR3 is 16 residues. Regarding this clone: Its specificity is not known.

Sequenced sample: PBMCs. The TCR comes from a man aged 40-49 years in good health and CMV-seronegative. This sequence joins TRBV7-6 and TRBJ2-5, with 9 bases matching TRBD2. The J call could be wrong; TRBJ2-7 is a better fit for the DNA end. Here the CDR3 DNA reads TGTGCCAGCAGCACAAGTCCAGCGGGAGGAGCCTACGAGCAGTACTTC. Translating it yields CASSTSPAGGAYEQYF.